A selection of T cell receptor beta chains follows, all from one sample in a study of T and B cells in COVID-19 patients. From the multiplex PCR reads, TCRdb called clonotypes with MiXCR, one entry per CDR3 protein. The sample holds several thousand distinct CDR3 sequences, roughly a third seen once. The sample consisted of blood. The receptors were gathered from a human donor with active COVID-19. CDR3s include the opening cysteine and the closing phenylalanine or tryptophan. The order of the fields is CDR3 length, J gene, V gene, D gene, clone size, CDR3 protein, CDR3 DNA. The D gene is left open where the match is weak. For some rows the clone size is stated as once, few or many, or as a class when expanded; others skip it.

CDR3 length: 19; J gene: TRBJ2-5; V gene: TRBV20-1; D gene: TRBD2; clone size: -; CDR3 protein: CSASPDGLAGEFMSETQYF; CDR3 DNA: TGCAGTGCTAGTCCGGACGGACTAGCGGGAGAGTTTATGTCGGAGACCCAGTACTTC
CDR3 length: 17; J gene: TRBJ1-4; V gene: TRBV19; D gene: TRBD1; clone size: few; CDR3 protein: CASSTSPGQGGNEKLFF; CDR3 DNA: TGTGCCAGTAGTACCTCCCCGGGACAGGGGGGGAATGAAAAACTGTTTTTT
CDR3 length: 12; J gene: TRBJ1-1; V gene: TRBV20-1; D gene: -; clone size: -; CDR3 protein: CSASGDFPEAFF; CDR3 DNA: TGCAGTGCTAGCGGCGATTTCCCCGAAGCTTTCTTT
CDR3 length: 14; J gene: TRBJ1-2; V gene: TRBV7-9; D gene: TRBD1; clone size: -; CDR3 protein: CASSVTGFGYGYTF; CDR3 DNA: TGTGCCAGCAGCGTGACAGGGTTTGGGTATGGCTACACCTTC
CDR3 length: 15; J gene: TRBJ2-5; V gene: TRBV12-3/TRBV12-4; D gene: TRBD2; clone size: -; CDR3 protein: CASSNGLAGGETQYF; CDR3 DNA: TGTGCCAGCAGTAACGGCCTAGCGGGAGGGGAGACCCAGTACTTC
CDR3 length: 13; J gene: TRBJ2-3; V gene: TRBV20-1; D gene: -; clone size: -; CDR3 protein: CSAIDTYTDTQYF; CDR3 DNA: TGCAGTGCAATTGACACCTACACAGATACGCAGTATTTT
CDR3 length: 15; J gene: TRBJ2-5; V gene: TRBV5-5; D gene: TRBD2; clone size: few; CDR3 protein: CASSLSGRAGETQYF; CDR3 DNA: TGTGCCAGCAGCCTTAGCGGGAGGGCCGGGGAGACCCAGTACTTC
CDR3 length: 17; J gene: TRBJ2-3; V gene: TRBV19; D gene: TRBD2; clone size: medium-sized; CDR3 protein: CASSLRGGASSTDTQYF; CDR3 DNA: TGTGCCAGTAGTCTTCGGGGAGGGGCCTCCTCCACAGATACGCAGTATTTT
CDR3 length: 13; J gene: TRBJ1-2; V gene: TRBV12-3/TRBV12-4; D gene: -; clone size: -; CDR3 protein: CASSFTGDYGYTF; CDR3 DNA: TGTGCCAGCAGTTTCACGGGGGACTATGGCTACACCTTC
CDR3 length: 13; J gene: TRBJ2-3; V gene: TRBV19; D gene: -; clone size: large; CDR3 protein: CASSGRNTDTQYF; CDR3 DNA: TGTGCCAGTAGCGGAAGGAACACAGATACGCAGTATTTT
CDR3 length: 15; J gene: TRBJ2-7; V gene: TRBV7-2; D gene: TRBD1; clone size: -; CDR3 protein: CASSLGGTGAYEQYF; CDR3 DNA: TGTGCCAGCAGCTTAGGGGGGACAGGGGCCTACGAGCAGTACTTC
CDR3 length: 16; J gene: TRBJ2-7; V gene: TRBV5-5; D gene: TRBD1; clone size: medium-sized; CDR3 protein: CASSRQGTSVSYEQYF; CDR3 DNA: TGTGCCAGCAGTAGACAGGGGACTTCCGTCTCCTACGAGCAGTACTTC
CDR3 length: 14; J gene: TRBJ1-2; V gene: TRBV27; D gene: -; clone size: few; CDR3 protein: CASSLSAGENGYTF; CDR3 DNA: TGTGCCAGCAGTTTATCGGCAGGGGAGAATGGCTACACCTTC
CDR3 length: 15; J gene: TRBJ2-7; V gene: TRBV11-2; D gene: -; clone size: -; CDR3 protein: CASSLDGRETYEQYF; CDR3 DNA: TGTGCCAGCAGCTTAGATGGCCGGGAGACCTACGAGCAGTACTTC
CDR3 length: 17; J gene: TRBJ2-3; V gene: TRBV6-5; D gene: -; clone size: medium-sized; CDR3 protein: CASSYSGTRSFTDTQYF; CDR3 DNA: TGTGCCAGCAGTTACTCAGGGACTCGCTCCTTCACAGATACGCAGTATTTT
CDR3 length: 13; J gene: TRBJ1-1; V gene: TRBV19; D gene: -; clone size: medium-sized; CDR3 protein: CASSWTEDTEAFF; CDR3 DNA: TGTGCCAGTAGTTGGACAGAGGACACTGAAGCTTTCTTT
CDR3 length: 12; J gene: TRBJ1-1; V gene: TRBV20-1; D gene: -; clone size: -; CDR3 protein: CSTRGGNTEAFF; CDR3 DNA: TGCAGTACCAGGGGCGGGAACACTGAAGCTTTCTTT
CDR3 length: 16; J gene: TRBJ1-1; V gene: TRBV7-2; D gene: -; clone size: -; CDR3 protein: CASSVSWDRMNTEAFF; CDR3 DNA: TGTGCCAGCAGCGTCAGCTGGGACCGCATGAACACTGAAGCTTTCTTT
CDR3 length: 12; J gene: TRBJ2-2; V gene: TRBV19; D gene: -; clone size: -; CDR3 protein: CASSSSGWELFF; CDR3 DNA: TGTGCCAGTAGTTCATCTGGCTGGGAGCTGTTTTTT
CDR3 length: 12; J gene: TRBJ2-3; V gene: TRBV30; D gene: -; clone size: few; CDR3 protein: CAWRKSTDTQYF; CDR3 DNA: TGTGCCTGGAGGAAATCCACAGATACGCAGTATTTT
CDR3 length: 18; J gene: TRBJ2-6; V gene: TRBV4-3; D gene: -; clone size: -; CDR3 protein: CASSQVGPQSSGANVLTF; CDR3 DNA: TGCGCCAGCAGCCAAGTAGGCCCACAGAGCTCTGGGGCCAACGTCCTGACTTTC
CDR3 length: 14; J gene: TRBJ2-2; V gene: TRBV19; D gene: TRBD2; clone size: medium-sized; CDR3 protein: CASEGRERTGELFF; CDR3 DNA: TGTGCCTCGGAGGGGCGGGAGCGGACCGGGGAGCTGTTTTTT
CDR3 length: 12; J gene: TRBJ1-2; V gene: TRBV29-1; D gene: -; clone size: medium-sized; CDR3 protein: CSVKAGYDGYTF; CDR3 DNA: TGCAGCGTTAAGGCAGGGTACGATGGCTACACCTTC
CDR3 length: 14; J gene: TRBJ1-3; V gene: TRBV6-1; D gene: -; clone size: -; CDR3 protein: CASSEAVPGNTIYF; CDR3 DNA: TGTGCCAGCAGTGAAGCAGTGCCCGGAAACACCATATATTTT
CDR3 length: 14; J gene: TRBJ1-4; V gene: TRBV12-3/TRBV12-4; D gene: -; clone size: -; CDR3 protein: CASSLVGTAEKLFF; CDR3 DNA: TGTGCCAGCAGTTTAGTAGGGACGGCAGAAAAACTGTTTTTT
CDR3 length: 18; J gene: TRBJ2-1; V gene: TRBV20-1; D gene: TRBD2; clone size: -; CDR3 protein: CSAREVRASGSSYNEQFF; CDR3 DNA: TGCAGTGCTAGAGAAGTTAGGGCTAGCGGGAGCTCCTACAATGAGCAGTTCTTC
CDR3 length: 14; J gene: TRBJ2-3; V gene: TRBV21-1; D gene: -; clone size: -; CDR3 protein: CASAGTPSTDTQYF; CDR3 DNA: TGTGCCAGCGCCGGGACACCGAGCACAGATACGCAGTATTTT
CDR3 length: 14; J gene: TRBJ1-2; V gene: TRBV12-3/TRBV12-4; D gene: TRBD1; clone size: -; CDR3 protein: CASSPGRQGGSYTF; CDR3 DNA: TGTGCCAGCAGTCCCGGAAGACAGGGAGGAAGCTACACCTTC
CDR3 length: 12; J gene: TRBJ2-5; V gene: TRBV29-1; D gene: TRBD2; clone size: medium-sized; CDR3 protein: CSVLAGAETQYF; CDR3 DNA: TGCAGCGTTCTAGCGGGAGCTGAGACCCAGTACTTC
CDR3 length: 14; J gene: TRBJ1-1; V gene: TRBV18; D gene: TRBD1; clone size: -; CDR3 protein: CASSPGTGGTEAFF; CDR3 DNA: TGTGCCAGCTCCCCAGGGACAGGGGGCACTGAAGCTTTCTTT